This section outlines one T cell receptor (beta chain) sequence together with its context. Libraries were prepared by immunoSEQ multiplex PCR; TCRdb keeps only in-frame clonotypes and omits some of them. The sample lists 250,000 to 300,000 clones, over 75% occurring once. The source of the sample is a study of blood T cell repertoires in COVID-19. Study as a whole: COVID-19 samples from acute and convalescent phases originated in the United States, Italy and Spain. PBMCs, B-cell-depleted T cells, or T cells provided the cDNA or gDNA that made up the material.

Trimming pared 0 bases from V and 4 bases from J, leaving 10 bases between. Germline CDR1 is SGHRS and CDR2 is YFSETQ. There are 15 residues in the CDR3. The sequence was obtained from a man between 18 and 35 years old who had recovered from COVID-19. The chain employs TRBV5-1 and TRBJ2-2; TRBD2 might be the D (5 bases). The sequencing sample was made of PBMCs or T cells enriched from blood (not recorded which). The CDR3 coding sequence is TGCGCCAGCAGCTTGGTGGAGGAGGCCACCGGGGAGCTGTTTTTT. Protein sequence: CASSLVEEATGELFF.